The TCR beta chain described here comes from a study of CD8 T cells in Susac syndrome. General observations from the study: There was no clonal expansion in the CD4+ T cell repertoires of Susac syndrome.

To note about this clonotype: What it binds is not known.

The T cells that were sequenced for TCR beta were CD8+ and CD4+ cells from blood. The diagnostic criteria for definite or probable disease, as recently defined, were met by the patients with Susac syndrome. This CDR3 region has 17 residues. The trim removed 2 bases at V and 5 bases at J, leaving 13 bases unmatched. Germline loops: CDR1 SGHDT, CDR2 YYEEEE. RNA amounts of about 0.5 to 1 ug underwent reverse transcription with random hexamers. By means of immunoSEQ multiplex PCR, TCR beta CDR3 spanning 54 Vbeta and 13 Jbeta underwent amplification. Via MiXCR, TCRdb re-called the immunoSEQ multiplex PCR reads, giving one row per CDR3 protein. Among some 240,000 distinct CDR3 sequences listed, about 95% were seen once.

The gene calls are TRBV5-6 and TRBJ2-3, with 8 bases matching TRBD2. The sequenced material came from CD4+ T cells from PBMCs. This TCR was recovered from a human donor with Susac syndrome. CDR3 coding DNA: TGTGCCAGCAGCTTCCCTAGCGGGTTGTTTGGAATAGATACGCAGTATTTT. This encodes CASSFPSGLFGIDTQYF. The variable domain in full, completed from reference TRBV5-6 and TRBJ2-3, reads DAGVTQSPTHLIKTRGQQVTLRCSPKSGHDTVSWYQQALGQGPQFIFQYYEEEERQRGNFPDRFSGHQFPNYSSELNVNALLLGDSALYLCASSFPSGLFGIDTQYFGPGTRLTVL.